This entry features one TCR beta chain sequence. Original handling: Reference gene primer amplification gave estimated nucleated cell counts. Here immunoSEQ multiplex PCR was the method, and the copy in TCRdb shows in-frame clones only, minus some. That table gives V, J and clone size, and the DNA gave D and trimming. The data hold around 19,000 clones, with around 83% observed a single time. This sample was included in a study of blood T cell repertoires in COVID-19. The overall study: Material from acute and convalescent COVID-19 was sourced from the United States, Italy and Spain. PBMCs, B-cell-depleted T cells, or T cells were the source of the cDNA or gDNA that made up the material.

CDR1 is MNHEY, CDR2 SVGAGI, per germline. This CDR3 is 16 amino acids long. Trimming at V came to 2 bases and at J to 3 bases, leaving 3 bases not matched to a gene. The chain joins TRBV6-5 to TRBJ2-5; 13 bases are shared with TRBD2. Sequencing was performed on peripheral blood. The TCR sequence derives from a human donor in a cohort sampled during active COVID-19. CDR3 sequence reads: CASSYGTSGIEETQYF. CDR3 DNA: TGTGCCAGCAGTTACGGGACTAGCGGGATAGAAGAGACCCAGTACTTC.